This TCR beta chain was observed in a study of shared T cell receptors in the human thymus. V was pared by 1 base and J by 0 bases, with 0 bases of the junction left unmatched. Looked up from germline, CDR1 is SEHNR and CDR2 is FQNEAQ (reference sequence). This CDR3 is 15 amino acids long. The data were produced by immunoSEQ multiplex PCR, yet TCRdb's version contains in-frame clones alone and is incomplete. The profile covers some 400,000 clones, with around 95% appearing a single time and roughly 0.02% taken by the ten largest. The rearrangement uses TRBV7-9 and TRBJ2-1; TRBD2 aligns across 7 bases. Sequenced material: thymocytes. This receptor was obtained from a human donor. CDR3 DNA sequence: TGTGCCAGCAGCTTAGGGACTAGCTCCTACAATGAGCAGTTCTTC. Amino acids: CASSLGTSSYNEQFF.